This is a list of T cell receptor beta chains from one sample in a study of T cell responses to AZD1222 COVID-19 vaccine. Libraries were prepared by immunoSEQ multiplex PCR; TCRdb keeps only in-frame clonotypes and omits some of them. The data contain roughly 80,000 clones, roughly 90% of them singletons. The sample here was peripheral blood, taken 28 days after the second AZD1222 dose. The receptors shown here come from an adult who received the AZD1222 COVID-19 vaccine. Each CDR3 is given with its conserved first and last residue. D genes are given only for firm matches. Rows give clone size only sometimes, using once, few, many, or a class for an expanded clone.

>TRBD1|TRBV7-9|TRBJ1-4|NA
CASSSRGLGEKLFF
TGTGCCAGCAGCTCCAGGGGGCTTGGTGAAAAACTGTTTTTT
>NA|TRBV10-3|TRBJ2-2|NA
CAISGKENTGELFF
TGTGCCATCAGTGGTAAGGAAAACACCGGGGAGCTGTTTTTT
>NA|TRBV19|TRBJ1-6|NA
CASYSGSHNSPLHF
TGTGCCAGTTATTCCGGGTCTCATAATTCACCCCTCCACTTT
>NA|TRBV30|TRBJ2-1|NA
CAWAGTSNEQFF
TGTGCCTGGGCCGGGACATCAAATGAGCAGTTCTTC
>NA|TRBV4-2|TRBJ2-1|NA
CASSQTPGRGDNEQFF
TGTGCCAGCAGCCAGACCCCTGGCAGGGGGGACAATGAGCAGTTCTTC
>NA|TRBV24-1|TRBJ1-2|few
CATSDLGPGVDGYTF
TGTGCCACCAGTGATCTGGGGCCAGGGGTCGATGGCTACACCTTC
>NA|TRBV2|TRBJ2-1|NA
CASSAEGGGINEQFF
TGTGCCAGCAGTGCGGAGGGAGGGGGTATCAATGAGCAGTTCTTC
>NA|TRBV30|TRBJ1-3|NA
CAWSREGETGNTIYF
TGTGCCTGGAGTAGGGAGGGAGAAACTGGAAACACCATATATTTT
>TRBD1|TRBV28|TRBJ1-1|NA
CASSHRGGAEAFF
TGTGCCAGCAGCCACAGGGGAGGCGCTGAAGCTTTCTTT
>TRBD2|TRBV7-9|TRBJ2-3|NA
CASSLGLAGGTSTDTQYF
TGTGCCAGCAGCTTGGGACTAGCGGGGGGGACTAGCACAGATACGCAGTATTTT
>NA|TRBV7-2|TRBJ2-5|NA
CASSFQGNQETQYF
TGTGCCAGCAGCTTTCAGGGGAATCAAGAGACCCAGTACTTC
>NA|TRBV5-5|TRBJ1-2|NA
CASSSLLGTYGYTF
TGTGCCAGCAGCTCCCTACTGGGAACCTATGGCTACACCTTC
>NA|TRBV7-2|TRBJ2-7|NA
CASSPQMSEQYF
TGTGCCAGCAGCCCACAAATGAGTGAGCAGTACTTC
>NA|TRBV25-1|TRBJ2-1|NA
CASSEYRGAGYNEQFF
TGTGCCAGCAGTGAATATCGGGGGGCGGGCTACAATGAGCAGTTCTTC
>NA|TRBV4-1|TRBJ1-6|NA
CASSQEGRQAGSWSPLHF
TGCGCCAGCAGCCAAGAGGGTAGACAGGCCGGGTCCTGGTCACCCCTCCACTTT
>NA|TRBV28|TRBJ1-5|NA
CASSFEGDGQPQHF
TGTGCCAGCAGTTTTGAGGGGGACGGTCAGCCCCAGCATTTT
>NA|TRBV5-4|TRBJ2-7|NA
CASSLYGLGEQYF
TGTGCCAGCAGCTTGTATGGGTTGGGCGAGCAGTACTTC
>TRBD1|TRBV15|TRBJ1-1|few
CATSSYGVGTGDTEAFF
TGTGCCACCAGCAGCTACGGGGTAGGGACAGGGGACACTGAAGCTTTCTTT
>NA|TRBV28|TRBJ2-7|NA
CASSMVLSGQYF
TGTGCCAGCAGCATGGTGCTTTCGGGGCAGTACTTC
>NA|TRBV24-1|TRBJ1-6|NA
CATSDLAGGATYNSPLHF
TGTGCCACCAGTGATTTGGCGGGGGGGGCCACCTATAATTCACCCCTCCACTTT
>TRBD2|TRBV18|TRBJ2-5|NA
CASSPVGTTQETQYF
TGTGCCAGCTCACCAGTAGGGACTACCCAAGAGACCCAGTACTTC
>TRBD1|TRBV19|TRBJ1-4|NA
CASSPRGTGTTNEKLFF
TGTGCCAGTAGTCCCAGGGGGACAGGGACAACTAATGAAAAACTGTTTTTT
>NA|TRBV7-3|TRBJ2-5|NA
CASSSGTQETQYF
TGTGCCAGCAGCTCGGGGACACAAGAGACCCAGTACTTC
>TRBD1|TRBV6-1|TRBJ1-5|NA
CAGGTGSNQPQHF
TGTGCCGGAGGGACAGGGAGCAATCAGCCCCAGCATTTT
>NA|TRBV3-1/TRBV3-2|TRBJ2-2|NA
CASSQDPGPIAPGELFF
TGTGCCAGCAGCCAAGATCCGGGACCCATTGCGCCCGGGGAGCTGTTTTTT
>NA|TRBV11-2|TRBJ2-3|NA
CASSLDINRLAAQYF
TGTGCCAGCAGCTTAGATATCAACAGGCTGGCGGCGCAGTATTTT
>NA|TRBV30|TRBJ2-7|NA
CAWSLPRGSSYEQYF
TGTGCCTGGAGCCTACCCAGGGGAAGCTCCTACGAGCAGTACTTC
>NA|TRBV5-6|TRBJ1-2|NA
CASSSVGGGHGYTF
TGTGCCAGCAGCTCTGTGGGAGGGGGACATGGCTACACCTTC
>NA|TRBV14|TRBJ2-5|NA
CASSQGAWETQYF
TGTGCCAGCAGCCAGGGGGCCTGGGAGACCCAGTACTTC
>NA|TRBV19|TRBJ2-5|NA
CASSIPGGVETQYF
TGTGCCAGTAGTATACCTGGTGGGGTAGAGACCCAGTACTTC
>NA|TRBV18|TRBJ1-1|NA
CASSPQLYFRRMNTEAFF
TGTGCCAGCTCACCTCAGCTGTATTTCAGGAGAATGAACACTGAAGCTTTCTTT
>TRBD1|TRBV4-3|TRBJ1-6|once
CASSQDFGTGNSPLHF
TGCGCCAGCAGCCAAGATTTCGGGACAGGAAATTCACCCCTCCACTTT
>TRBD2|TRBV7-3|TRBJ2-2|NA
CASSGRTSGRTGELFF
TGTGCCAGCAGCGGGAGGACTAGCGGGAGGACCGGGGAGCTGTTTTTT
>NA|TRBV5-1|TRBJ1-6|NA
CASSTGRQNSPLHF
TGCGCCAGCAGCACAGGGCGCCAAAATTCACCCCTCCACTTT
>TRBD1|TRBV6-2/TRBV6-3|TRBJ2-7|NA
CASSSRDRGDVQYF
TGTGCCAGCAGTTCCCGGGACAGGGGCGACGTGCAGTACTTC
>TRBD2|TRBV5-5|TRBJ2-7|NA
CASSLAGTSGVKEQCF
TGTGCCAGCAGCTTGGCCGGGACTAGCGGGGTAAAGGAGCAGTGCTTC
>NA|TRBV6-5|TRBJ1-1|NA
CASSYYPGATEAFF
TGTGCCAGCAGTTACTACCCGGGGGCCACTGAAGCTTTCTTT
>NA|TRBV12-3/TRBV12-4|TRBJ1-1|NA
CASSLRTGTEAFF
TGTGCCAGCAGTTTACGAACAGGCACTGAAGCTTTCTTT
>TRBD1|TRBV30|TRBJ2-1|NA
CAWSALTRDRGIEQFF
TGTGCCTGGAGTGCCCTCACCCGGGACAGGGGAATTGAGCAGTTCTTC
>NA|TRBV2|TRBJ1-5|NA
CASNEGRALAEPQHF
TGTGCCAGCAATGAAGGACGGGCTTTAGCTGAGCCCCAGCATTTT
>TRBD1|TRBV7-9|TRBJ1-3|few
CASSGGTGTGNTIYF
TGTGCCAGCAGCGGGGGGACAGGGACTGGAAACACCATATATTTT
>NA|TRBV19|TRBJ2-3|NA
CASSPDSYSSTDTQYF
TGTGCCAGTAGTCCAGACTCCTACTCTAGCACAGATACGCAGTATTTT
>NA|TRBV30|TRBJ1-5|NA
CAWSVWGSGPQHF
TGTGCCTGGAGTGTATGGGGATCCGGGCCCCAGCATTTT
>NA|TRBV3-1/TRBV3-2|TRBJ2-1|NA
CASSHRTNEQFF
TGTGCCAGCAGCCATCGCACCAATGAGCAGTTCTTC
>TRBD2|TRBV2|TRBJ2-5|NA
CASSGLAAQETQYF
TGTGCCAGCAGCGGTCTAGCGGCACAAGAGACCCAGTACTTC
>NA|TRBV5-1|TRBJ1-1|NA
CASSLDGRGSTEAFF
TGCGCCAGCAGCTTGGACGGCAGGGGAAGCACTGAAGCTTTCTTT
>NA|TRBV28|TRBJ1-4|NA
CASSLVGARGEKLFF
TGTGCCAGCAGTTTAGTAGGGGCCAGGGGAGAAAAACTGTTTTTT
>TRBD1|TRBV6-2/TRBV6-3|TRBJ2-5|NA
CASSDPARQGRETQYF
TGTGCCAGCAGTGACCCCGCCCGACAGGGTAGGGAGACCCAGTACTTC
>NA|TRBV28|TRBJ2-7|NA
CASSLWSGRGNEQYF
TGTGCCAGCAGTTTGTGGTCTGGTCGAGGGAACGAGCAGTACTTC